This T cell receptor (beta chain) was captured in a study of cytomegalovirus exposure and HLA in healthy donors. This clone was observed a few times. The CDR3 sequence is 14 residues long. Germline CDR1 reads PRHDT; CDR2 reads FYEKMQ (reference sequence). Trimming removed 4 bases from V and 1 base from J, with 9 bases in between. 60 Vbeta and 13 Jbeta primers were used in PCR. Sequencing was performed with immunoSEQ multiplex PCR; in TCRdb, only in-frame clones are kept and a portion is missing. The sample comprises 100,000 to 150,000 clones, about 78% of which are singletons, and approximately 3.5% rests with the top ten.

The TCR originated in a man between 25 and 39 years old in good health and CMV-seronegative. The chain uses TRBV13 and TRBJ2-3; a weak D match, TRBD2 (6 bases). The source material was PBMCs. CDR3: CASSSSGGTDTQYF. In DNA form, the CDR3 reads TGTGCCAGCAGCTCCTCGGGGGGCACAGATACGCAGTATTTT.